Listed below are T cell receptor beta chains from one sample, sequenced in a study of blood T cell repertoires in COVID-19. Generated by immunoSEQ multiplex PCR, the TCRdb table keeps only in-frame clones and is missing some. The table shows 250,000 or so clones, with approximately 80% occurring only once. Sequencing used PBMCs or T cells enriched from blood (not recorded which). All receptors derive from a man aged 60 to 75 who had recovered from COVID-19. The CDR3 runs from the conserved cysteine through the conserved F or W. A D gene is named only where the DNA matches it firmly. Not every row has a clone size; where given, it reads once, few, many or a size class.

abundance	j_gene	d_gene	v_gene	CDR3aa	CDR3nt
-	TRBJ2-3	TRBD2	TRBV5-1	CASSLVAGGPDTQYF	TGCGCCAGCAGCTTGGTAGCGGGGGGCCCGGATACGCAGTATTTT
-	TRBJ1-3	-	TRBV13	CASSGGGGIRGNTIYF	TGTGCCAGCAGCGGAGGTGGAGGGATTCGAGGAAACACCATATATTTT
-	TRBJ2-7	TRBD1	TRBV10-3	CAISESGTGGYEQYF	TGTGCCATCAGTGAGAGCGGGACAGGGGGATACGAGCAGTACTTC
few	TRBJ1-3	TRBD1	TRBV6-5	CASRTGNSGNTIYF	TGTGCCAGCAGGACAGGGAACTCTGGAAACACCATATATTTT
-	TRBJ1-6	-	TRBV7-9	CASSFFDNYNSPLHF	TGTGCCAGCAGCTTCTTTGACAATTATAATTCACCCCTCCACTTT
-	TRBJ2-2	TRBD1	TRBV5-1	CASSPPGTGNTGELFF	TGCGCCAGCAGTCCGCCCGGGACAGGGAACACCGGGGAGCTGTTTTTT
-	TRBJ2-5	TRBD1	TRBV12-5	CASGRGQGAASETQYF	TGTGCTAGTGGTAGGGGACAGGGGGCGGCTTCAGAGACCCAGTACTTC
once	TRBJ2-3	TRBD2	TRBV7-6	CASSLVQWTSGGHRTDTQYF	TGTGCCAGCAGCTTAGTGCAGTGGACTAGCGGGGGCCATCGCACAGATACGCAGTATTTT
-	TRBJ1-3	-	TRBV23-1	CASSQSQPRQRDSGNTIYF	TGCGCCAGCAGTCAATCGCAACCTCGACAGCGAGACTCTGGAAACACCATATATTTT
once	TRBJ2-7	TRBD1	TRBV29-1	CSGGQGITYEQYF	TGCAGCGGGGGACAGGGGATTACCTACGAGCAGTACTTC
-	TRBJ1-2	-	TRBV11-2	CASSPQGGGIYGYTF	TGTGCCAGCAGCCCCCAGGGAGGGGGGATCTATGGCTACACCTTC
-	TRBJ2-5	-	TRBV9	CASSGRGGSGWETQYF	TGTGCCAGCAGCGGACGAGGGGGATCGGGGTGGGAGACCCAGTACTTC
-	TRBJ1-3	-	TRBV7-2	CASSLAASSGNTIYF	TGTGCCAGCAGCTTAGCGGCATCCTCTGGAAACACCATATATTTT
once	TRBJ2-7	TRBD1	TRBV5-1	CASSGQGARGEQYF	TGCGCCAGCAGCGGACAGGGGGCGCGGGGCGAGCAGTACTTC
-	TRBJ2-7	-	TRBV19	CASSIDGIGVYEQYF	TGTGCCAGTAGTATAGACGGAATAGGGGTGTACGAGCAGTACTTC
few	TRBJ2-1	-	TRBV18	CASSPRGRGAEQFF	TGTGCCAGCTCGCCCAGGGGCCGGGGGGCTGAGCAGTTCTTC
-	TRBJ2-3	TRBD2	TRBV4-2	CASSQRSSGGTDTQYF	TGTGCCAGCAGCCAAAGGTCTAGCGGCGGCACAGATACGCAGTATTTT
many	TRBJ1-1	-	TRBV9	CASSVLQGSEAFF	TGTGCCAGCAGCGTGTTACAGGGATCTGAAGCTTTCTTT
once	TRBJ2-2	TRBD1	TRBV4-2	CASSQDGTGVAGELFF	TGTGCCAGCAGCCAAGACGGGACAGGGGTCGCCGGGGAGCTGTTTTTT
-	TRBJ1-1	-	TRBV19	CASSMQGKNTEAFF	TGTGCCAGTAGTATGCAGGGAAAGAACACTGAAGCTTTCTTT
few	TRBJ2-7	-	TRBV6-6	CASSREGGGYSYEQYF	TGTGCCAGCAGTCGAGAAGGGGGGGGTTACTCCTACGAGCAGTACTTC
-	TRBJ1-1	-	TRBV9	CASSVGVRGTEAFF	TGTGCCAGCAGCGTAGGGGTCAGGGGCACTGAAGCTTTCTTT
-	TRBJ1-5	-	TRBV12-3/TRBV12-4	CASSFTDNQPQHF	TGTGCCAGCAGTTTCACAGACAATCAGCCCCAGCATTTT
-	TRBJ1-3	-	TRBV11-2	CASSSGISGNTIYF	TGTGCCAGCAGCTCCGGGATTTCTGGAAACACCATATATTTT
once	TRBJ2-1	TRBD2	TRBV7-9	CASSPTSGGFYNEQFF	TGTGCCAGCAGCCCCACTAGCGGGGGTTTCTACAATGAGCAGTTCTTC
-	TRBJ1-4	-	TRBV29-1	CSVGQENEKLFF	TGCAGCGTTGGACAGGAGAATGAAAAACTGTTTTTT
-	TRBJ1-5	-	TRBV7-2	CASSLVDSEFQPQHF	TGTGCCAGCAGCTTAGTTGACAGCGAATTTCAGCCCCAGCATTTT
-	TRBJ2-3	-	TRBV4-1	CASSHTTSDTQYF	TGCGCCAGCAGCCATACTACCTCGGATACGCAGTATTTT
-	TRBJ2-7	TRBD1	TRBV5-6	CASSLGQGSEQYF	TGTGCCAGCAGCTTGGGACAGGGAAGCGAGCAGTACTTC